Each of the 8 T cell receptor beta chains below was sequenced from the same sample in a study of blood T cell repertoires in COVID-19. This table comes from immunoSEQ multiplex PCR, and its TCRdb copy is limited to in-frame clones, with some not included. This table has about 120,000 clones, around 78% appearing once. What was sequenced was peripheral blood. The receptors come from a man aged 65 to 79 with acute or convalescent COVID-19.

The J gene is TRBJ1-6, the V gene TRBV19; D may be TRBD1 (6 bases). Germline V CDR1 and CDR2: LNHDA, SQIVND (reference sequence). The CDR3 consists of 14 residues. Trimming stripped 3 bases from V and 10 bases from J, with 13 bases between. The CDR3 protein is CASSIIAGESPLHF. CDR3 bases: TGTGCCAGTAGTATCATAGCAGGGGAATCACCCCTCCACTTT.

In its sample, this clone was seen once. The J gene is TRBJ2-7, the V gene TRBV10-3; D may be TRBD1 (5 bases). The CDR3 length is 15 residues. Trimming removed 11 bases at V and 0 bases at J, with 20 bases between. CDR1 ENHRY and CDR2 SYGVKD come from the germline V gene. The CDR3 sequence is CASDPAGHSSYEQYF. CDR3 coding DNA: TGTGCCTCGGACCCCGCAGGGCATAGCTCCTACGAGCAGTACTTC.

The chain has TRBV7-9 and TRBJ2-2, with TRBD1 matching 9 bases. The CDR3 length is 15 residues. Trimming cost V 3 bases and J 5 bases; bases outside gene matches: 4. Germline V CDR1 and CDR2: SEHNR, FQNEAQ (reference sequence). The CDR3 DNA follows: TGTGCCAGCAGCTTGGCCGGGACAGGGACCGGGGAGCTGTTTTTT. Protein sequence: CASSLAGTGTGELFF.

This clone turned up a few times. The genes are TRBV5-1 and TRBJ2-3; 7 bases line up with TRBD1. Trimming cost V 4 bases and J 5 bases; bases outside gene matches: 7. This CDR3 has 14 residues. Germline CDR1 SGHRS, CDR2 YFSETQ. CDR3 sequence (DNA): TGCGCCAGCAGCGGAACAGGGGACGGAGATACGCAGTATTTT. Residues: CASSGTGDGDTQYF.

The chain combines TRBV18 with TRBJ1-5; 8 bases fit TRBD1. V was clipped by 2 bases and J by 6 bases; unmatched bases: 3. The CDR3 loop spans 14 amino acids. Germline V CDR1 and CDR2: KGHSH, LQKENI. The CDR3 sequence is CASSPGTGSQPQHF. CDR3 nucleotide sequence: TGTGCCAGCTCACCAGGGACAGGATCTCAGCCCCAGCATTTT.

This chain joins TRBV7-2 and TRBJ2-5, with 7 nucleotides matching TRBD1. V was clipped by 5 bases and J by 5 bases; unmatched bases: 11. The germline V gene has CDR1 SGHTA and CDR2 FQGNSA. The CDR3 extends over 15 amino acids. The CDR3: CASSGKTGRWETQYF. In nucleotides, the CDR3 is TGTGCCAGCAGCGGAAAGACAGGGCGCTGGGAGACCCAGTACTTC.

The V call is TRBV10-3, the J call TRBJ2-1; D may be TRBD1 (6 bases). The V and J ends lost 6 bases and 5 bases respectively, with 20 bases between them. The CDR3 loop spans 16 amino acids. The germline gives CDR1 ENHRY, CDR2 SYGVKD. The CDR3 loop is CAIRPMGAKHHNEQFF. The CDR3 DNA reads TGTGCCATCAGGCCCATGGGGGCGAAGCACCACAATGAGCAGTTCTTC.

V usage is TRBV7-2 and J usage is TRBJ1-5, with 9 bases lining up with TRBD1. J was trimmed by 7 bases and V by 5 bases; bases with no gene match: 9. The germline gives CDR1 SGHTA, CDR2 FQGNSA. The CDR3 has 15 residues. Here the CDR3 DNA reads TGTGCCAGCAGCCCGGGACAGGGCTACAGGCAGCCCCAGCATTTT. Its translation is CASSPGQGYRQPQHF. Drawing the rest from reference TRBV7-2 and TRBJ1-5, the complete variable domain is GAGVSQSPSNKVTEKGKDVELRCDPISGHTALYWYRQSLGQGLEFLIYFQGNSAPDKSGLPSDRFSAERTGGSVSTLTIQRTQQEDSAVYLCASSPGQGYRQPQHFGDGTRLSIL.